Below, 14 T cell receptor beta chains from the same sample are listed, as sequenced in a study of cytomegalovirus exposure and HLA in healthy donors. Measured with immunoSEQ multiplex PCR; TCRdb has only the in-frame clones, and not every one. The profile shows roughly 65,000 clones, about 92% of them singletons. The sequencing input was PBMCs. These receptor sequences come from a man in his late teens or twenties in good health and CMV-seropositive.

This clone came up many times. The chain is built from TRBV6-4 and TRBJ2-3; TRBD1 aligns across 10 bases. The J segment lost 1 base and the V segment lost 2 bases, leaving 0 bases of the junction unmatched. Germline V lookup: CDR1 MRHNA, CDR2 SNTAGT. The length of the CDR3 is 15 residues. The DNA of the CDR3 is TGTGCCAGCAGTGACGGGACAGGGGGCACAGATACGCAGTATTTT. Amino acid sequence: CASSDGTGGTDTQYF.

The chain carries TRBV29-1 and TRBJ1-1; the match to TRBD1 covers 12 bases. The V and J ends lost 4 bases and 4 bases, in that order; junction bases with no gene match: 10. Germline values: CDR1 SQVTM, CDR2 ANQGSEA. The CDR3 is 16 residues long. The CDR3 protein is CSVGKGTGGLRTEAFF. The DNA for the CDR3 is TGCAGCGTTGGAAAAGGGACAGGGGGCTTACGCACTGAAGCTTTCTTT.

V usage is TRBV5-5 and J usage is TRBJ2-5, with TRBD2 matching over 7 bases. V lost 7 bases to trimming and J lost 2 bases; unmatched junction nucleotides: 5. Per germline, CDR1 SGHKS and CDR2 YYEKEE (reference sequence). CDR3 size: 13 residues. The CDR3 bases are TGTGCCAGCTTACTAGCGCTACAAGAGACCCAGTACTTC. Translating it yields CASLLALQETQYF.

V gene TRBV9 combines with J gene TRBJ2-2, with 8 bases matching TRBD1. Germline V gene data show CDR1 as SGDLS and CDR2 as YYNGEE. The CDR3 spans 16 residues. The J segment lost 2 bases and the V segment lost 0 bases, leaving 3 bases of the junction unmatched. DNA of the CDR3: TGTGCCAGCAGCGTAGCCGGACAGGGAAACACCGGGGAGCTGTTTTTT. It translates to CASSVAGQGNTGELFF.

This clone has just a few counts. The V and J genes are TRBV7-2 and TRBJ2-7, with unresolved D. CDR1 and CDR2 from the germline V gene are SGHTA and FQGNSA. The ends were cut back, 0 bases at V and 5 bases at J, with 5 bases in the middle. This CDR3 spans 12 amino acids. The chain's CDR3 is CASSLAYNEQYF. In DNA form, the CDR3 reads TGTGCCAGCAGCTTAGCTTATAACGAGCAGTACTTC.

The chain couples TRBV2 to TRBJ2-2, with 9 bases matching TRBD2. Germline V gene sequence: CDR1 SNHLY, CDR2 FYNNEI. J lost 2 bases, V lost 8 bases, and 9 bases had no gene match. The CDR3 runs to 16 residues. The CDR3 nucleotides read TGTGCCAGCGCGGGGGCGGGAGGGACAAACACCGGGGAGCTGTTTTTT. Its translation: CASAGAGGTNTGELFF.

This chain joins TRBV7-3 and TRBJ2-2; a weak D match, TRBD1 (5 bases). The CDR3 is made up of 15 amino acids. The germline V gene encodes CDR1 SGHTA and CDR2 FQGTGA. V gave up 3 bases and J gave up 2 bases, with 10 bases separating them. The CDR3 DNA reads as TGTGCCAGCAGCTTTGGCAGGGAAAACACCGGGGAGCTGTTTTTT. This encodes CASSFGRENTGELFF.

This rearrangement joins TRBV30 to TRBJ2-2, with 7 bases identical to TRBD2. With 3 bases clipped from V and 6 bases from J, the junction kept 7 bases outside the gene matches. This CDR3 comprises 14 residues. Germline assignment: CDR1 GTSNPN and CDR2 SVGIG (reference sequence). CDR3 in DNA: TGTGCCTGGAGCGTTCGGACTAGTGCCGGGGAGCTGTTTTTT. Amino acid sequence: CAWSVRTSAGELFF.

The chain is built from TRBV7-2 and TRBJ2-1; 11 bases agree with TRBD2. Per the germline V gene, CDR1 is SGHTA and CDR2 is FQGNSA. V lost 2 bases to trimming and J lost 8 bases; unmatched junction nucleotides: 14. This CDR3 has 18 residues. In nucleotides, the CDR3 is TGTGCCAGCAGCTTATTCCCCTCGACTAGCGGGATTGGGGATGAGCAGTTCTTC. This sequence encodes CASSLFPSTSGIGDEQFF. Filled out from reference TRBV7-2 and TRBJ2-1, the complete variable domain reads GAGVSQSPSNKVTEKGKDVELRCDPISGHTALYWYRQSLGQGLEFLIYFQGNSAPDKSGLPSDRFSAERTGGSVSTLTIQRTQQEDSAVYLCASSLFPSTSGIGDEQFFGPGTRLTVL.

The chain combines TRBV9 with TRBJ2-6; TRBD1 matches at 7 bases. Germline lookup yields CDR1 SGDLS and CDR2 YYNGEE. V gave up 3 bases and J gave up 2 bases; unmatched junction bases: 5. This CDR3 spans 16 amino acids. The CDR3 DNA sequence: TGTGCCAGCAGCGGCTACAGGGGACCTGGGGCCAACGTCCTGACTTTC. Translating it yields CASSGYRGPGANVLTF.

V is TRBV10-2 and J is TRBJ2-7; 11 nucleotides agree with TRBD2. The CDR3 loop spans 15 amino acids. CDR1 WSHSY and CDR2 SAAADI come from the germline V gene. V trimming: 1 base; J trimming: 7 bases; junction bases outside the gene matches: 6. CDR3 nucleotide sequence: TGCGCCAGCAGTGAGTATCTAGCGGGAGGTAATGAGCAGTACTTC. Translated: CASSEYLAGGNEQYF.

J is TRBJ2-7 and V is TRBV6-1, with 9 bases lining up with TRBD1. CDR1 and CDR2 from the germline V gene are MNHNS and SASEGT. The CDR3 is made up of 15 amino acids. The trim removed 6 bases at V and 4 bases at J, leaving 10 bases unmatched. CDR3 nucleotide sequence: TGTGCCAGCAGCCGCTCGGGACAGGGAACATACGAGCAGTACTTC. This codes for CASSRSGQGTYEQYF.

The V call is TRBV7-6, the J call TRBJ2-5; 9 bases match TRBD1. Unmatched junction bases numbered 10, after V lost 4 bases and J lost 4 bases. Looked up from germline, CDR1 is SGHVS and CDR2 is FNYEAQ. This CDR3 spans 16 amino acids. CDR3 residues: CASSSTLDRGGETQYF. CDR3 DNA: TGTGCCAGCAGCTCGACCCTAGACAGGGGGGGAGAGACCCAGTACTTC.

The rearrangement joins TRBV6-1 to TRBJ2-1; the D is unclear. V was trimmed by 2 bases and J by 9 bases, leaving 17 bases between them. CDR1 is MNHNS and CDR2 is SASEGT in the germline V gene. The CDR3 sequence is 15 residues long. CDR3 DNA: TGTGCCAGCAGTGAATTCCCCCTAGAACGCTCTGAGCAGTTCTTC. Amino acids: CASSEFPLERSEQFF.